This T cell receptor (beta chain) came from a study of persistence of HIV-infected CD4 T cells. The immunoSEQ assay was version 4, run in survey mode. Method: immunoSEQ multiplex PCR; TCRdb's copy keeps in-frame clones and lacks some. In the table there are about 40,000 clones, 75% to 85% of which are singletons. Overlapping HIV-1 Gag 15-mer peptides at 0.85 to 1 ug per peptide per mL were used. Sorted nonresponding memory CD4+ T cells were CD40L-negative, CD69-negative, CD45RO-high. Suppressive ART was started during chronic HIV-1 infection in these adults. Per the germline V gene, CDR1 is SGHVS and CDR2 is FQNEAQ. Trimming shortened V by 2 bases and J by 3 bases, and 13 bases separated the two germline ends. The CDR3 contains 15 residues. Note on this clone: The antigen is unknown.

This clonotype was obtained from an adult man with HIV who was CMV-seropositive. The sequences come from CD4+ T cells sorted from PBMCs after 18-hour stimulation, collected from a patient who received antiretroviral therapy. The chain is built from TRBV7-8 and TRBJ2-5, with D unresolved. CDR3 DNA: TGTGCCAGCAGCTTAATGCATGGAGAAGAAGAGACCCAGTACTTC. Its translation: CASSLMHGEEETQYF.